The following is a T cell receptor (beta chain) sequence with its context. This clone was recorded only once. Its antigen specificity is not known. Base qualities were left out, and no much larger clone turns up one base away. The trial excluded patients who had a history of autoimmune disease or were on systemic immunosuppression. Peripheral blood for TCR sequencing was drawn from every dose cohort at baseline, at cycle 4 day 1 and at cycle 7 day 1. The samples were drawn from a first-in-human, open-label, multicenter phase I dose-escalation trial of ivuxolimab. Adults with locally advanced or metastatic melanoma, renal cell carcinoma, hepatocellular carcinoma or head and neck squamous cell carcinoma were enrolled in the trial. Before TCR sequencing, CD4+ T cells and CD8+ T cells from peripheral blood were sorted into separate populations. From the cysteine through the phenylalanine, the CDR3 covers 14 amino acids. Left in the record is the CDR3 DNA by itself, 42 bases read in frame from the first base. At the junction V is shortened by 10 bases and J by 0 bases; bases outside the gene matches: 9. CDR1 SEHNR and CDR2 FQNEAQ were looked up in the germline V gene (reference sequence).

Genomic DNA was extracted from sorted cells for sequencing of the TCRbeta CDR3 region. TCRbeta CDR3 regions were sequenced using the immunoSEQ Assay. Imported from immuneACCESS, the table was reduced by TCRdb to in-frame sequences with V and J called. These copies leave out some clones; in studies compared against another copy, an unresolved V gene accounts for under half, and the cause of the remainder is not known. Recorded for this sample are over 45,000 clones; about 83% of them occurred a single time. The ten largest clones add up to 3.1% of the sample. The data are from a study of OX40 agonist ivuxolimab in advanced cancers. About the investigation overall: Ivuxolimab was an agonistic, fully human IgG2 monoclonal antibody directed against OX40 (CD134), a costimulatory receptor. Intravenous ivuxolimab was administered to patients every 2 weeks at six dose levels: 0.01, 0.1, 0.3, 1.5, 3 and 10 mg/kg. Of the approximately 50 patients in dose escalation, about 20 had hepatocellular carcinoma, about 15 had melanoma, 9 had renal cell carcinoma and 9 had head and neck cancer. A male proportion of 82.7% and a mean age of approximately 60 years, ranging from about 20 to 85, were recorded for the dose-escalation cohort. Patients were allowed to have had prior anti-PD-1, anti-PD-L1 or anti-CTLA-4 therapy, and 40% of the dose-escalation patients had previously received checkpoint inhibitors. Partial responses occurred in three dose-escalation patients: two with cutaneous melanoma and one with hepatocellular carcinoma. The point of sequencing TCRbeta in the periphery was to test whether ivuxolimab changed TCR sequence diversity and drove clonal T-cell expansion. The paper describes the monotherapy dose-escalation part (N of about 50 patients) of the phase I trial of ivuxolimab.

Here is what the overall study found, with its caveats: Low levels of normalized T-cell clonal expansion were also seen in some patients who did not respond. The antigen specificity of the peripheral T cells that underwent clonal expansion was not determined. At doses from 0.1 to 3.0 mg/kg, clonal expansion was seen in both CD4+ and CD8+ blood T cells between baseline and week 6. Partial responders in the 0.1-3.0 mg/kg groups had among the lowest normalized peripheral clonal expansion, especially among CD8+ T cells. After ivuxolimab, more expanded clones were found on average in CD8+ T cells than in CD4+ T cells.

Sequencing used CD4+ or CD8+ T cells sorted from blood, obtained in a trial of the OX40 agonist ivuxolimab. This sequence was found in an adult with an advanced solid tumor such as melanoma, head and neck, liver or kidney cancer. In this chain, TRBV7-9 is recombined with TRBJ2-7; a stretch of 7 junction bases matches TRBD2. The CDR3 reads as follows: CATSGRASSYEQYF. The nucleotides read TGTGCCACCTCTGGGAGGGCAAGCTCCTACGAGCAGTACTTC.